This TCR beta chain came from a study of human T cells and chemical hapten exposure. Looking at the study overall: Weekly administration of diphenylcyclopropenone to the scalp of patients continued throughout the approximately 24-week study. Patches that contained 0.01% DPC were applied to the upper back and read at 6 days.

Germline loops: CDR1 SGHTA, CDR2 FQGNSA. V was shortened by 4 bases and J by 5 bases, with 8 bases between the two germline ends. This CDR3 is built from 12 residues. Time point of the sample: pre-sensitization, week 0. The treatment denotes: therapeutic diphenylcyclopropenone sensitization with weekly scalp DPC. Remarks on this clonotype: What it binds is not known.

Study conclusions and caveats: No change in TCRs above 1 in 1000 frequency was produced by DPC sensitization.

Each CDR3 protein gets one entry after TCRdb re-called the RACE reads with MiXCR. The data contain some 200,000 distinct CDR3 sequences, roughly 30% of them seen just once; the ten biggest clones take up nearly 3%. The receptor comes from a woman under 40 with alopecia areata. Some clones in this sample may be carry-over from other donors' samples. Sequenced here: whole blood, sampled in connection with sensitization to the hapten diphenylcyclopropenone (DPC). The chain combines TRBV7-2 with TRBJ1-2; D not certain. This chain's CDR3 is CASSSSSYGYTF. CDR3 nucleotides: TGTGCCAGCAGCTCATCTTCATATGGCTACACCTTC.